This T cell receptor beta chain appears in the sequencing data of a study of T-cell reconstitution after alpha-beta-depleted transplantation in children. This clonotype has at least ten counts. The ends lost 2 bases at V and 11 bases at J; junction bases unmatched: 11. Germline CDR1 reads GTSNPN; CDR2 reads SVGIG (reference sequence). The CDR3 has 13 residues. Molecular barcoding with unique molecular identifiers was used for the TCRbeta library. TCRdb reanalysed the PCR reads using MiXCR and keeps one entry per CDR3 protein. The sample lists some 520,000 distinct CDR3 sequences; 32% were seen once. The chain joins TRBV30 to TRBJ2-7; 8 nucleotides agree with TRBD2. The sample consisted of PBMCs from the stem cell graft donor, taken from the stem cell graft. The TCR comes from a human donor who donated a stem cell graft to a child with aplastic anemia. The CDR3 DNA sequence: TGTGCCTGGAGTCCCTCGGGAGGGGCTGGGAAGTACTTC. Its protein product is CAWSPSGGAGKYF.